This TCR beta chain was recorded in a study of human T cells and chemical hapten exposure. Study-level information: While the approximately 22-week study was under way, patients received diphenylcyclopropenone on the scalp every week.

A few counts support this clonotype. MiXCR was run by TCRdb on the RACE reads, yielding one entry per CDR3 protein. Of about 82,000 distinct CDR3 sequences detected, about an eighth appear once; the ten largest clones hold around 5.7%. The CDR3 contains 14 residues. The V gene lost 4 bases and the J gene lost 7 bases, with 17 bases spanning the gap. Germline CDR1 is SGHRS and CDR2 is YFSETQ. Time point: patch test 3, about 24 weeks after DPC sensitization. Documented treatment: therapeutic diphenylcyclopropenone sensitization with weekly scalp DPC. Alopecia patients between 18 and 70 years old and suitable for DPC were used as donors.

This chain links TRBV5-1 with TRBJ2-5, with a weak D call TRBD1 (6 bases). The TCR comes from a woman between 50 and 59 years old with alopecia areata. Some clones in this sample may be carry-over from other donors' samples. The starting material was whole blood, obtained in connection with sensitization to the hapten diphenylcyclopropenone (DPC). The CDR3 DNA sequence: TGCGCCAGCAGCCTGTCCGACAGGCCTTCGACCCAGTACTTC. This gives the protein CASSLSDRPSTQYF.